In its sample, the clone carrying this TCR beta chain was seen a few times. The target antigen is unknown. These data are taken from a study of T cells in localized non-small cell lung cancer. Study-wide findings and caveats: There was an association of higher blood T cell density with longer overall survival. There was higher T cell clonality in uninvolved adjacent lung than in tumor, and it was highest there. Turning up in adjacent lung were a median roughly 60 of the top 100 tumor clones.

With 6 bases removed from V and 7 bases from J, the gap between germline ends came to 7 bases. The CDR3 is 11 amino acids. CDR1 and CDR2 from the germline V gene are SNHLY and FYNNEI. The assay was immunoSEQ multiplex PCR, and TCRdb's table has in-frame clones only and misses some. This table has around 94,000 clones, approximately 86% appearing once. This sequence joins TRBV2 and TRBJ2-1; D might be TRBD1 (6 bases). The source is a man between 40 and 75 years old with stage I squamous cell lung carcinoma. The sample here was peripheral blood, taken before any cancer treatment. Here the CDR3 DNA reads TGTGCCAGCAGGGACAGTAATGAGCAGTTCTTC. Its protein product is CASRDSNEQFF.